Listed below are T cell receptor beta chains from one sample, sequenced in a study of OX40 agonist ivuxolimab in advanced cancers. Assay: immunoSEQ multiplex PCR; the TCRdb copy retains only in-frame clones and omits some. Of roughly 32,000 clones listed, around 90% are singletons. Sequenced material: CD4+ or CD8+ T cells sorted from blood, taken in a trial of the OX40 agonist ivuxolimab. The receptor set was obtained from an adult with an advanced solid tumor such as melanoma, head and neck, liver or kidney cancer. Each CDR3 is given with its conserved first and last residue. D genes are given only for firm matches. Size tells how often a clone was seen (once, few, many) or the class of an expanded clone, and some rows leave it out.

clone_size	d_call	v_call	j_call	cdr3_aa	cdr3_nt
NA	NA	TRBV28	TRBJ2-7	CASSLRGPSYEQYF	TGTGCCAGCAGTTTACGGGGGCCGTCCTACGAGCAGTACTTC
NA	TRBD1	TRBV6-5	TRBJ2-4	CASSYGWTGGLDIQYF	TGTGCCAGCAGTTACGGATGGACAGGGGGCTTAGACATTCAGTACTTC
NA	TRBD1	TRBV7-2	TRBJ2-5	CASSFAGTGAIEQYF	TGTGCCAGCAGCTTTGCAGGGACAGGGGCGATTGAGCAGTACTTC
NA	NA	TRBV6-1	TRBJ1-5	CASSEVGVGDQPQHF	TGTGCCAGCAGTGAAGTGGGGGTGGGGGATCAGCCCCAGCATTTT
NA	NA	TRBV7-3	TRBJ2-3	CASSPQGSTDTQYF	TGTGCCAGCAGCCCCCAGGGATCCACAGATACGCAGTATTTT
NA	NA	TRBV5-1	TRBJ1-6	CASSLGLSYNSPLHF	TGCGCCAGCAGCTTGGGTCTCTCCTATAATTCACCCCTCCACTTT
once	NA	TRBV5-1	TRBJ1-3	CASSFMGVFGNTIYF	TGCGCCAGCAGCTTTATGGGAGTATTTGGAAACACCATATATTTT
once	TRBD2	TRBV28	TRBJ2-1	CASSLRTGLAVGRNEQFF	TGTGCCAGCAGTTTACGGACGGGACTAGCGGTTGGAAGGAATGAGCAGTTCTTC
NA	NA	TRBV9	TRBJ1-2	CASSPGPEAGSRYGYTF	TGTGCCAGCAGCCCAGGCCCAGAGGCAGGGTCCCGCTATGGCTACACCTTC
NA	NA	TRBV2	TRBJ1-5	CASSDESGANQPQHF	TGTGCCAGCAGTGATGAGTCAGGGGCAAATCAGCCCCAGCATTTT
NA	NA	TRBV6-1	TRBJ2-7	CASILTPRGYEQYF	TGTGCCAGCATACTTACCCCAAGGGGATACGAGCAGTACTTC
NA	NA	TRBV6-1	TRBJ2-1	CASSEALRIIDEQFF	TGTGCCAGCAGTGAAGCGCTTCGCATAATCGATGAGCAGTTCTTC
NA	NA	TRBV19	TRBJ1-5	CASSPGQTQPQHF	TGTGCCAGTAGTCCGGGACAAACTCAGCCCCAGCATTTT
once	NA	TRBV14	TRBJ2-2	CASSRDSPNTGELFF	TGTGCCAGCAGCAGGGACTCACCAAACACCGGGGAGCTGTTTTTT
NA	NA	TRBV28	TRBJ1-3	CASSFNLGSAGNTIYF	TGTGCCAGCAGTTTCAATTTAGGTTCAGCCGGAAACACCATATATTTT